The 21 T cell receptor beta chains below all came from one sample that was sequenced in a study of T cell responses to AZD1222 COVID-19 vaccine. Profiled with immunoSEQ multiplex PCR; TCRdb holds only in-frame clones, not every one. Of roughly 120,000 clones in the sample, 85% to 95% were seen once. Material: peripheral blood, obtained on day 0 of AZD1222 vaccination. These receptor sequences come from an adult in good health.

The rearrangement uses TRBV7-9 and TRBJ2-7; 14 bases match TRBD2. This CDR3 is built from 16 residues. V dropped 5 bases and J dropped 5; count of bases not matched to a gene: 8. Germline V lookup: CDR1 SEHNR, CDR2 FQNEAQ (reference sequence). Here the CDR3 DNA reads TGTGCCAGCAGCCCCCGCCGACTAGCGGGAGGGAACGAGCAGTACTTC. Translation gives CASSPRRLAGGNEQYF.

This chain uses TRBV11-2 with TRBJ2-3; D is possibly TRBD2 (5 bases). The V and J ends lost 4 bases and 7 bases respectively, with 9 bases between them. CDR3 size: 12 residues. CDR1 is SGHAT, CDR2 FQNNGV, per germline. In DNA form, the CDR3 reads TGTGCCAGCAGCTCGGGGTCTTATACGCAGTATTTT. This gives the protein CASSSGSYTQYF.

J is TRBJ2-5 and V is TRBV30, with TRBD1 matching 7 bases. Germline CDR1 reads GTSNPN; CDR2 reads SVGIG (reference sequence). This CDR3 contains 15 residues. V shed 7 bases and J 5 bases; nucleotides not matched to a gene: 16. CDR3 residues: CASPRGNWGWETQYF. The CDR3 DNA reads TGTGCCTCCCCCAGGGGGAACTGGGGTTGGGAGACCCAGTACTTC.

The chain combines TRBV5-4 with TRBJ2-2; 12 bases are shared with TRBD1. This CDR3 has 16 residues. After removal of 2 bases from V and 4 bases from J, the junction contained 3 bases not matched to a gene. Germline V lookup: CDR1 SGHNT, CDR2 YYREEE (reference sequence). The CDR3: CASSFPGQGATGELFF. CDR3 sequence (DNA): TGTGCCAGCAGCTTTCCGGGACAGGGGGCCACCGGGGAGCTGTTTTTT.

The rearrangement links TRBV10-1 to TRBJ1-1; the D is unclear. This CDR3 region has 13 residues. The V end lost 0 bases, the J end lost 7 bases, and 9 bases lay between the germline ends. Germline V gives CDR1 WNHNN, CDR2 SYGVQD (reference sequence). CDR3 loop: CASSESPSFEAFF. The CDR3 bases are TGCGCCAGCAGTGAGTCGCCAAGCTTTGAAGCTTTCTTT.

The CDR3 sequence is CASSTGPEAFF. CDR3 DNA sequence: TGTGCCAGCAGTACGGGACCCGAAGCTTTCTTT. The genes are TRBV7-9 and TRBJ1-1; tentative D call: TRBD1 (5 bases). Trimming removed 6 bases at V and 8 bases at J, with 10 bases between. This CDR3 is 11 amino acids long. Germline CDR1 is SEHNR and CDR2 is FQNEAQ (reference sequence).

This rearrangement joins TRBV5-1 to TRBJ1-3, with D possibly being TRBD1 (6 bases). The V gene's germline CDR1 is SGHRS and CDR2 YFSETQ. With 1 base removed from V and 0 bases from J, the gap between germline ends came to 17 bases. The CDR3 is 18 amino acids. CDR3 sequence: CASSLTSGGSSSGNTIYF. The CDR3 DNA reads as TGCGCCAGCAGCTTGACCTCGGGGGGCAGCAGCTCTGGAAACACCATATATTTT.

This chain connects TRBV2 to TRBJ2-1, with TRBD2 as a possible D gene (6 bases). V lost 8 bases and J 4 bases, leaving 21 bases between the germline ends. The CDR3 has 16 residues. CDR1 and CDR2 from the germline V gene are SNHLY and FYNNEI. In nucleotides, the CDR3 is TGTGCCAGCTCACTTAGTATCGGGAGAGTTTACAATGAGCAGTTCTTC. Amino acids: CASSLSIGRVYNEQFF. Full variable domain (outside the CDR3, taken from reference TRBV2 and TRBJ2-1): EPEVTQTPSHQVTQMGQEVILRCVPISNHLYFYWYRQILGQKVEFLVSFYNNEISEKSEIFDDQFSVERPDGSNFTLKIRSTKLEDSAMYFCASSLSIGRVYNEQFFGPGTRLTVL.

The chain employs TRBV7-2 and TRBJ1-2; 10 bases match TRBD1. Germline-derived CDR1 and CDR2 are SGHTA and FQGNSA. This CDR3 contains 15 residues. V trimming: 5 bases; J trimming: 8 bases; junction bases outside the gene matches: 11. CDR3 region: CASSPRSGTGDGYTF. CDR3 DNA: TGTGCCAGCAGCCCGCGATCCGGGACAGGGGACGGCTACACCTTC.

J is TRBJ2-1 and V is TRBV5-1; 12 bases agree with TRBD2. From germline, CDR1 is SGHRS and CDR2 YFSETQ. The CDR3 sequence is 15 residues long. The V and J ends lost 4 bases and 4 bases, in that order; junction bases with no gene match: 3. The CDR3 loop reads CASSVTSGGYNEQFF. CDR3 coding DNA: TGCGCCAGCAGCGTGACTAGCGGGGGTTACAATGAGCAGTTCTTC.

The genes are TRBV27 and TRBJ2-3, with 11 bases matching TRBD2. J was trimmed by 4 bases and V by 4 bases; bases with no gene match: 4. This CDR3 contains 15 residues. Germline V gene lookup returns CDR1 MNHEY and CDR2 SMNVEV (reference sequence). The chain's CDR3 is CASSSLAGEPDTQYF. The DNA of the CDR3 is TGTGCCAGCAGTTCACTAGCGGGAGAGCCAGATACGCAGTATTTT.

Only a few counts were recorded for this clone. The chain combines TRBV27 with TRBJ1-2; D is possibly TRBD1 (5 bases). CDR3 size: 14 residues. Germline V gene sequence: CDR1 MNHEY, CDR2 SMNVEV (reference sequence). Trimming removed 6 bases from V and 4 bases from J, with 15 bases in between. The CDR3 spells CASRPRQPGYGYTF. DNA for the CDR3: TGTGCCAGCAGGCCGCGACAGCCCGGCTATGGCTACACCTTC.

This clone occurred a few times. The chain joins TRBV9 to TRBJ1-6; 9 positions agree with TRBD1. The CDR3 extends over 14 amino acids. Germline values: CDR1 SGDLS, CDR2 YYNGEE. Trimming took 4 bases from V and 10 from J; bases not matched to a gene: 6. CDR3 bases: TGTGCCAGCAGCCCGGGGACAGGGACGTCACCCCTCCACTTT. It yields the protein CASSPGTGTSPLHF. Together with reference TRBV9 and TRBJ1-6, the CDR3 gives the full variable domain: DSGVTQTPKHLITATGQRVTLRCSPRSGDLSVYWYQQSLDQGLQFLIQYYNGEERAKGNILERFSAQQFPDLHSELNLSSLELGDSALYFCASSPGTGTSPLHFGNGTRLTVT.

The V gene is TRBV11-2, the J gene TRBJ1-3; 7 bases map to TRBD1. Germline loops: CDR1 SGHAT, CDR2 FQNNGV. With 3 bases clipped from V and 0 bases from J, the junction kept 2 bases outside the gene matches. The CDR3 length is 15 residues. The CDR3 DNA follows: TGTGCCAGCAGCTTCTGGGACAGCTCTGGAAACACCATATATTTT. Its translation: CASSFWDSSGNTIYF.

This rearrangement joins TRBV30 to TRBJ1-6; D is perhaps TRBD1 (6 bases). Germline CDR1 reads GTSNPN; CDR2 reads SVGIG (reference sequence). With 4 bases removed from V and 7 bases from J, the gap between germline ends came to 11 bases. This CDR3 has 13 amino acids. In DNA, the CDR3 is TGTGCCTGGACCCGGACAGAAAATTCACCCCTCCACTTT. Residues: CAWTRTENSPLHF.

V gene TRBV7-2 combines with J gene TRBJ2-3, with 7 bases aligning to TRBD1. CDR3 length equals 17 residues. Losses at the gene ends were 4 bases for V and 7 bases for J; bases not matched to a gene: 17. Germline lookup yields CDR1 SGHTA and CDR2 FQGNSA. This CDR3 reads CASSSRARQGSAHTQYF. The CDR3 DNA reads TGTGCCAGCAGCTCCCGAGCCCGACAGGGTTCCGCACATACGCAGTATTTT.

This sequence joins TRBV5-4 and TRBJ2-2, with 10 bases that match TRBD1. The CDR3 length is 16 residues. CDR1 SGHNT and CDR2 YYREEE come from the germline V gene (reference sequence). V gave up 4 bases and J gave up 10 bases; unmatched junction bases: 13. CDR3 coding DNA: TGTGCCAGCAGCCCCAGACAGGGGGCGCTTCAGTCGGAGCTGTTTTTT. This sequence encodes CASSPRQGALQSELFF.

V gene TRBV28 combines with J gene TRBJ1-4; D is undetermined. The germline CDR1 and CDR2 sequences are MDHEN and SYDVKM. The CDR3 runs to 13 residues. The V and J ends lost 6 bases and 4 bases respectively, with 9 bases between them. For the CDR3, the DNA is TGTGCCAGCAGCAGGAGCTATAATGAAAAACTGTTTTTT. This translates into CASSRSYNEKLFF.

CDR3 protein: CSVLRQGVTGELFF. For the CDR3, the DNA is TGCAGCGTTCTTCGACAGGGGGTCACCGGGGAGCTGTTTTTT. The gene calls are TRBV29-1 and TRBJ2-2; 9 bases line up with TRBD1. Germline V lookup: CDR1 SQVTM, CDR2 ANQGSEA. This CDR3 spans 14 amino acids. Trimming at V came to 5 bases and at J to 4 bases, leaving 5 bases not matched to a gene.

CDR3 protein: CASSPDSSEAFF. CDR3 DNA sequence: TGTGCCAGCTCCCCGGACAGTTCTGAAGCTTTCTTT. The rearrangement uses TRBV18 and TRBJ1-1, with a weak D call TRBD1 (6 bases). This CDR3 region has 12 residues. V was pared by 6 bases and J by 6 bases, with 11 bases between. Germline V lookup: CDR1 KGHSH, CDR2 LQKENI.

The chain combines TRBV4-1 with TRBJ2-3; TRBD2 agrees at 12 bases. Unmatched junction bases numbered 9, after V lost 5 bases and J lost 3 bases. Per germline, CDR1 MGHRA and CDR2 YSYEKL. The CDR3 is 17 residues long. The CDR3 here is CASSSVPTSGRTDTQYF. The CDR3 DNA sequence: TGCGCCAGCAGCAGCGTCCCGACTAGCGGGAGAACAGATACGCAGTATTTT.